This T cell receptor (beta chain) appears in the sequencing data of a study of cytomegalovirus exposure and HLA in healthy donors. PCR primers comprised 60 Vbeta and 13 Jbeta primers. Sequencing used immunoSEQ multiplex PCR; TCRdb keeps in-frame clones, though not all of them. The sample lists nearly 200,000 clones, more than 60% occurring once. Germline CDR1 and CDR2: MNHEY and SMNVEV (reference sequence). The CDR3 has 15 amino acids. V was clipped by 5 bases and J by 8 bases; unmatched bases: 9. The clonotype was recovered from a woman between 25 and 40 years old in good health and CMV-seropositive. The material sequenced was PBMCs. The rearrangement uses TRBV27 and TRBJ2-1; 10 bases agree with TRBD2. The DNA of the CDR3 is TGTGCCAGCAGTGTCCCCCTAGCGGGAGTCGATGAGCAGTTCTTC. The encoded protein is CASSVPLAGVDEQFF.